The 18 T cell receptor beta chains given below trace back to one sample, sequenced in a study of T cells after yellow fever vaccination. MiXCR, run by TCRdb on the 5' RACE reads, gives a single entry per CDR3 protein. The table has some 670,000 distinct CDR3 sequences, roughly an eighth seen once; the top ten hold just under 15%. The specimen comprised PBMCs, sampled on the day of the yellow fever booster vaccination. The source is a man in his thirties or forties who received the YFV17D yellow fever vaccine.

This chain joins TRBV20-1 and TRBJ1-1; D is uncertain. The CDR3 spans 10 residues. V was cut by 4 bases and J by 3 bases, with 3 bases left in between. Germline lookup yields CDR1 DFQATT and CDR2 SNEGSKA (reference sequence). CDR3 sequence reads: CSATHTEAFF. The DNA for the CDR3 is TGCAGTGCTACTCACACTGAAGCTTTCTTT.

This clonotype was seen ten or more times. V usage is TRBV5-1 and J usage is TRBJ2-7; TRBD1 agrees at 12 bases. The germline gives CDR1 SGHRS, CDR2 YFSETQ. Trimming at V came to 4 bases and at J to 5 bases, leaving 4 bases not matched to a gene. The CDR3 consists of 14 residues. This CDR3 reads CASSIRDRGHEQYF. DNA of the CDR3: TGCGCCAGCAGCATTCGGGACAGGGGGCACGAGCAGTACTTC.

The V and J genes are TRBV9 and TRBJ2-7, with 12 bases aligning to TRBD1. CDR1 is SGDLS and CDR2 is YYNGEE in the germline V gene. J lost 3 bases, V lost 2 bases, and 3 bases had no gene match. The CDR3 consists of 15 residues. In DNA, the CDR3 is TGTGCCAGCAGCGTTGGGACAGGGGGCGGCTACGAGCAGTACTTC. Translating gives CASSVGTGGGYEQYF. The full variable domain, in which reference TRBV9 and TRBJ2-7 provide the parts outside the CDR3, is DSGVTQTPKHLITATGQRVTLRCSPRSGDLSVYWYQQSLDQGLQFLIQYYNGEERAKGNILERFSAQQFPDLHSELNLSSLELGDSALYFCASSVGTGGGYEQYFGPGTRLTVT.

The chain joins TRBV6-2 or TRBV6-3 to TRBJ2-7; a weak D match, TRBD2 (5 bases). V was cut by 2 bases and J by 6 bases, with 11 bases left in between. The CDR3 contains 13 residues. The germline gives CDR1 MNHEY, CDR2 SVGEGT. As DNA, the CDR3 is TGTGCCAGCAGTTACAACGGCCGGGGCGAGCAGTACTTC. Its protein product is CASSYNGRGEQYF.

This clonotype was recorded a few times. The gene calls are TRBV7-3 and TRBJ2-3; 7 nucleotides agree with TRBD1. V lost 3 bases, J lost 2 bases, and 5 bases stayed unmatched. CDR1 SGHTA and CDR2 FQGTGA come from the germline V gene. This CDR3 has 15 residues. In DNA, the CDR3 is TGTGCCAGCAGCTTGACAGGGTCCCCCACAGATACGCAGTATTTT. Amino acid sequence: CASSLTGSPTDTQYF.

The chain uses TRBV24-1 and TRBJ1-2, with a possible D match to TRBD1 (5 bases). This CDR3 region has 14 residues. CDR1 is KGHDR, CDR2 SFDVKD, per germline. Between the trimmed V and J ends, which lost 4 bases and 5 bases, there was a span of 13 bases. CDR3 protein: CATSDGTAGYGYTF. The CDR3 bases are TGTGCCACCAGTGACGGGACGGCCGGTTATGGCTACACCTTC.

This chain links TRBV14 with TRBJ2-7; weak D call: TRBD2 (6 bases). Germline assignment: CDR1 SGHDN and CDR2 FVKESK. The V gene lost 7 bases and the J gene lost 2 bases, with 15 bases spanning the gap. This CDR3 is built from 14 residues. The DNA of the CDR3 is TGTGCCAGCAACTATGGAGGGGCCCCCTACGAGCAGTACTTC. Its translation: CASNYGGAPYEQYF.

The V gene is TRBV6-1, the J gene TRBJ2-2, with 12 bases aligning to TRBD2. Trimming cost V 6 bases and J 5 bases; bases outside gene matches: 13. CDR1 is MNHNS and CDR2 is SASEGT in the germline V gene. The length of the CDR3 is 18 residues. In DNA form, the CDR3 reads TGTGCCAGCAGCGCTCGGACTAGCGGGATAGGAAAAACCGGGGAGCTGTTTTTT. Translated, it gives CASSARTSGIGKTGELFF.

The V gene is TRBV5-1, the J gene TRBJ2-3; 11 bases line up with TRBD2. This CDR3 region has 17 residues. The V segment lost 3 bases and the J segment 0 bases; nucleotides outside the gene matches: 6. Germline assignment: CDR1 SGHRS and CDR2 YFSETQ. The CDR3: CASSSGLAETSTDTQYF. The CDR3 nucleotides are TGCGCCAGCAGCTCGGGACTAGCGGAAACTAGCACAGATACGCAGTATTTT.

This clonotype has at least ten counts. The rearrangement uses TRBV6-2 or TRBV6-3 and TRBJ1-2, with D uncertain. The CDR3 covers 12 residues. V lost 2 bases and J 8 bases, leaving 9 bases between the germline ends. Germline values: CDR1 MNHEY, CDR2 SVGEGT. CDR3 bases: TGTGCCAGCAGTTACGTCCAAAAGGGCTACACCTTC. Its protein product is CASSYVQKGYTF.

The V and J genes are TRBV29-1 and TRBJ2-1; D unclear. Germline V gene lookup returns CDR1 SQVTM and CDR2 ANQGSEA. V gave up 8 bases and J gave up 8 bases, with 19 bases separating them. The CDR3 has 13 residues. CDR3: CSTTNLGDYEQFF. The CDR3 bases are TGCAGCACCACCAACCTCGGTGACTATGAGCAGTTCTTC.

This clonotype was found a few times. The V and J genes are TRBV4-1 and TRBJ2-3; 10 bases match TRBD2. CDR3 size: 17 residues. Germline-derived CDR1 and CDR2 are MGHRA and YSYEKL. V lost 4 bases and J lost 4; bases outside the gene matches: 11. The CDR3 here is CASSLGPSGSFADTQYF. The CDR3 DNA reads as TGCGCCAGCAGCCTGGGGCCTAGCGGGAGTTTTGCAGATACGCAGTATTTT.

This chain uses TRBV12-3 or TRBV12-4 with TRBJ2-1, with 9 bases matching TRBD2. CDR3 size: 16 residues. The V gene end was trimmed by 8 bases and the J gene end by 7 bases; junction bases not matched to a gene: 15. The CDR3 coding sequence is TGTGCCAGCTGGATTGGCGCTAGCGGGAAGGAGAATGAGCAGTTCTTC. Translated, it gives CASWIGASGKENEQFF.

CDR3 DNA sequence: TGTGCCAGCAGAGACGGAGGAAACTATGGCTACACCTTC. Its protein product is CASRDGGNYGYTF. The chain has TRBV6-6 and TRBJ1-2; no clear D gene. This CDR3 comprises 13 residues. Between the trimmed V and J ends, which lost 6 bases and 2 bases, there was a span of 10 bases. Germline V gene data show CDR1 as MNHNY and CDR2 as SVGAGI (reference sequence).

The chain employs TRBV12-3 or TRBV12-4 and TRBJ2-3; 11 positions agree with TRBD2. The CDR3 totals 16 residues. The J segment lost 2 bases and the V segment lost 6 bases, leaving 7 bases of the junction unmatched. CDR3 region: CASSPTLAGATDTQYF. The CDR3 DNA reads TGTGCCAGCAGCCCTACACTAGCGGGAGCCACAGATACGCAGTATTTT.

This chain links TRBV6-5 with TRBJ2-3; a weak D match, TRBD2 (6 bases). Trimming removed 1 base at V and 3 bases at J, with 11 bases between. The CDR3 has 15 amino acids. The germline gives CDR1 MNHEY, CDR2 SVGAGI. The CDR3 reads CASSYFPGDTDTQYF. DNA for the CDR3: TGTGCCAGCAGTTACTTTCCGGGGGATACAGATACGCAGTATTTT.

In its sample, this clonotype was seen many times. This sequence joins TRBV20-1 and TRBJ2-2; maybe TRBD2 (7 bases). Germline-derived CDR1 and CDR2 are DFQATT and SNEGSKA (reference sequence). The CDR3 loop spans 15 amino acids. Between the trimmed V and J ends, which lost 6 bases and 0 bases, there was a span of 14 bases. CDR3 in amino acids: CSAGGPFANTGELFF. The CDR3, as DNA: TGCAGTGCCGGGGGGCCGTTCGCGAACACCGGGGAGCTGTTTTTT.

The chain carries TRBV20-1 and TRBJ2-1; 16 positions match TRBD2. The germline gives CDR1 DFQATT, CDR2 SNEGSKA (reference sequence). The V gene end was trimmed by 1 base and the J gene end by 1 base; junction bases not matched to a gene: 4. This CDR3 has 18 residues. The CDR3 protein is CSARAGTSGRGSYNEQFF. CDR3 nucleotide sequence: TGCAGTGCTAGAGCTGGGACTAGCGGGAGGGGTTCCTACAATGAGCAGTTCTTC.